This TCR beta chain was sequenced for a study of blood T cell repertoires in COVID-19. Study at large: The study drew acute and convalescent COVID-19 samples from the United States, Italy and Spain. In each case, the material was cDNA or gDNA derived from T cells, B-cell-depleted T cells, or PBMCs.

In the original workflow: Reference gene primer amplification yielded estimated nucleated cell counts. Libraries were prepared by immunoSEQ multiplex PCR; TCRdb keeps only in-frame clonotypes and omits some of them. That table supplies the V and J calls and clone size; D and trimming were determined from the DNA. In the table there are more than 150,000 clones, approximately 89% of which are singletons. From germline, CDR1 is SGHNT and CDR2 YYREEE (reference sequence). Trimming removed 5 bases from V and 4 bases from J; junction bases left unmatched: 5. CDR3 length: 14 residues. The clonotype was recovered from a man aged 35 to 55 with active or convalescent COVID-19. The V gene is TRBV5-4, the J gene TRBJ2-3; 9 nucleotides line up with TRBD1. Material for sequencing was peripheral blood. The CDR3: CASSWDRASDTQYF. Here the CDR3 DNA reads TGTGCCAGCAGTTGGGACAGGGCATCAGATACGCAGTATTTT.